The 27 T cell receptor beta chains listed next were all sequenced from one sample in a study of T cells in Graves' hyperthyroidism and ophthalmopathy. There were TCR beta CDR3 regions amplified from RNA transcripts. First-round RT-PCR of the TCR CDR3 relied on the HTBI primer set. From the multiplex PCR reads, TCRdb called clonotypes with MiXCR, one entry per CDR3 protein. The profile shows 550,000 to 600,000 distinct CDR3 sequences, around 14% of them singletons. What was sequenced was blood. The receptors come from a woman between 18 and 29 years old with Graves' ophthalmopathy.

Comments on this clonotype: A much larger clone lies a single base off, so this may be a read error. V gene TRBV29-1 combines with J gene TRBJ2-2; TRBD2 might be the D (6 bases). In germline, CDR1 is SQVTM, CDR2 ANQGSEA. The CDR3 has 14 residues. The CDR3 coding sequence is TGCAGCGCGTTGTGGAGGGTAGCTGGCGGGGAGCCGTTTTTT. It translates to CSALWRVAGGEPFF.

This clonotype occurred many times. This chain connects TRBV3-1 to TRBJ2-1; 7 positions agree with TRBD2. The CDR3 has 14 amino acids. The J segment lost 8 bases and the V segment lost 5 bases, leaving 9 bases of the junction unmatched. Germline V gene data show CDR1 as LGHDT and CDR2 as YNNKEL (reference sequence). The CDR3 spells CASSLARTRDEQFF. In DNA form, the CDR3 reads TGTGCCAGCAGCTTAGCTCGGACTAGAGATGAGCAGTTCTTC.

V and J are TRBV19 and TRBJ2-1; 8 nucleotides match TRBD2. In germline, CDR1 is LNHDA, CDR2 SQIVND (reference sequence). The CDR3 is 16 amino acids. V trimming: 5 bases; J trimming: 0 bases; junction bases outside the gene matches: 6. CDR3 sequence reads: CASSVWSGSSYNEQFF. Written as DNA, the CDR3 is TGTGCCAGTAGTGTATGGAGCGGGAGCTCCTACAATGAGCAGTTCTTC.

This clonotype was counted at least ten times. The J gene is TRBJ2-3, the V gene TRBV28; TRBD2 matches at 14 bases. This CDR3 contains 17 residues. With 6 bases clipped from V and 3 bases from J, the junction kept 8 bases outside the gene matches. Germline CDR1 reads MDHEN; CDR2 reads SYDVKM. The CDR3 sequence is CASSYSGLAGDTDTQYF. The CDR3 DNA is TGTGCCAGCAGCTATTCGGGACTAGCGGGAGATACAGATACGCAGTATTTT.

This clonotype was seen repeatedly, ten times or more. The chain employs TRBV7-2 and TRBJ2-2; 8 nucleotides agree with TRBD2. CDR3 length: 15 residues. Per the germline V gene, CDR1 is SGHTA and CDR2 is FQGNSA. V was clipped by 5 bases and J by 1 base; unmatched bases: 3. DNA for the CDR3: TGTGCCAGCAGCGGAGGGACTAGGAACACCGGGGAGCTGTTTTTT. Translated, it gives CASSGGTRNTGELFF.

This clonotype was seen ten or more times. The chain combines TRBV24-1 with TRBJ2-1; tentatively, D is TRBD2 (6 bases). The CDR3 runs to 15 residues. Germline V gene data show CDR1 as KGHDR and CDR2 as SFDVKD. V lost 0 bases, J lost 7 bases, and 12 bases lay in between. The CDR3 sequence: CATSDLGSGRNEQFF. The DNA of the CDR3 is TGTGCCACCAGTGATTTGGGTAGCGGAAGGAATGAGCAGTTCTTC.

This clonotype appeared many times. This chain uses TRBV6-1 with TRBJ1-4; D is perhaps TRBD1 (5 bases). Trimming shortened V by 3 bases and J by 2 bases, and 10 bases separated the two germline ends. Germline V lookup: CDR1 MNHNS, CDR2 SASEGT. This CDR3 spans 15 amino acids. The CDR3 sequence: CASSETQATNEKLFF. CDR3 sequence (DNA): TGTGCCAGCAGTGAGACACAGGCGACTAATGAAAAACTGTTTTTT.

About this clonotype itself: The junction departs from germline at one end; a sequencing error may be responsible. The chain's CDR3 is CACSPYLAGVPDTQYF. CDR3 nucleotide sequence: TGTGCCTGCAGTCCCTACCTAGCGGGAGTGCCAGATACGCAGTATTTT. The chain carries TRBV27 and TRBJ2-3; 10 nucleotides match TRBD2. This CDR3 comprises 16 residues. The germline V gene has CDR1 MNHEY and CDR2 SMNVEV (reference sequence).

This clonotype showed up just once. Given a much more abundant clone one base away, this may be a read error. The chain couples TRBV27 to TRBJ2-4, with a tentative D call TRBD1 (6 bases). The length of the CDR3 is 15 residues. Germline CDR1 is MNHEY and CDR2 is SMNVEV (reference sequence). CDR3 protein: CASSYHRVTKNVQYF. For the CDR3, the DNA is TGTGCCAGCAGTTATCACAGGGTAACCAAAAACGTTCAGTACTTC.

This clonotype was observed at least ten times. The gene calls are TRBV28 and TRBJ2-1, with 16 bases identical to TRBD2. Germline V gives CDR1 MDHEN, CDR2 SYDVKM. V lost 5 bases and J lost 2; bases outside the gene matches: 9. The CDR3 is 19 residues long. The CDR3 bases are TGTGCCAGCAGTCCGCCGGGACTAGCGGGAGGGAGCCCCTACAATGAGCAGTTCTTC. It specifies CASSPPGLAGGSPYNEQFF.

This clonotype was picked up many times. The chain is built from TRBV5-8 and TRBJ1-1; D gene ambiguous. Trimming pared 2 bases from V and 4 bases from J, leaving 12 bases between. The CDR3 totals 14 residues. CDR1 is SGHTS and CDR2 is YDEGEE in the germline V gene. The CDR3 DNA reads TGTGCCAGCAGCTTTATTAAGGGAGGCACTGAAGCTTTCTTT. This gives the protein CASSFIKGGTEAFF.

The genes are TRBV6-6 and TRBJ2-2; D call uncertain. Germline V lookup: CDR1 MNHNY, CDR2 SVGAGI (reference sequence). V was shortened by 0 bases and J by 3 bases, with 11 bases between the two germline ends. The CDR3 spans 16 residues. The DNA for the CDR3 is TGTGCCAGCAGTTACTCGTTAACCCGGGACACCGGGGAGCTGTTTTTT. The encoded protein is CASSYSLTRDTGELFF.

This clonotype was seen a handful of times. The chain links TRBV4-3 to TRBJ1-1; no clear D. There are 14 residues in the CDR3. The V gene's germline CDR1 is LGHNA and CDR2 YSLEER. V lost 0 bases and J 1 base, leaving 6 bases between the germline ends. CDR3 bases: TGCGCCAGCAGCCAAGATCCCAGGAACACTGAAGCTTTCTTT. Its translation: CASSQDPRNTEAFF.

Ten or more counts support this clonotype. CDR3 sequence reads: CSARAPRQGRGTDTQYF. The CDR3 DNA is TGCAGTGCTAGAGCCCCGAGACAGGGTAGGGGCACAGATACGCAGTATTTT. The chain carries TRBV20-1 and TRBJ2-3, with 7 bases lining up with TRBD1. V was clipped by 1 base and J by 1 base; unmatched bases: 11. CDR3 size: 17 residues. The germline V gene has CDR1 DFQATT and CDR2 SNEGSKA (reference sequence).

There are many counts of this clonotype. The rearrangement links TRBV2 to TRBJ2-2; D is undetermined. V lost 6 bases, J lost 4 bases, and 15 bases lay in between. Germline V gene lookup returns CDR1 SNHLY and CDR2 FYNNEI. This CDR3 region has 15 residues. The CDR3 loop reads CASSSREAITGELFF. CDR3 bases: TGTGCCAGCAGCTCGCGCGAGGCGATCACCGGGGAGCTGTTTTTT.

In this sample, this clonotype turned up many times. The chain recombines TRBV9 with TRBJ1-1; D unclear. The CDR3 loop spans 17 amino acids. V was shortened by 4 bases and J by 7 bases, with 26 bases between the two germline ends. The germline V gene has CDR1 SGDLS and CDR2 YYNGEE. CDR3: CASSHLGKIRSSGEAFF. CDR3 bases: TGTGCCAGCAGCCATCTAGGTAAGATTCGGAGCAGTGGTGAAGCTTTCTTT.

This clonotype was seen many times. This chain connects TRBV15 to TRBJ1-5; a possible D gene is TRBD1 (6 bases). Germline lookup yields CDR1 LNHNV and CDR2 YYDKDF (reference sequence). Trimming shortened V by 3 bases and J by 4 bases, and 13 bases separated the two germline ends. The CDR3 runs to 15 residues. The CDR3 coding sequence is TGTGCCACCAGCAGTTGGGGGGGCGTTAATCAGCCCCAGCATTTT. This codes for CATSSWGGVNQPQHF.

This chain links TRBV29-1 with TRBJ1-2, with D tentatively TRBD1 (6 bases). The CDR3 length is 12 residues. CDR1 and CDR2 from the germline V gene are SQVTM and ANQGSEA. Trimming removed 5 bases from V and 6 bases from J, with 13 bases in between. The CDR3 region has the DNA TGCAGCGTTCCCCCCAGGGGTGATGGCTACACCTTC. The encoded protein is CSVPPRGDGYTF.

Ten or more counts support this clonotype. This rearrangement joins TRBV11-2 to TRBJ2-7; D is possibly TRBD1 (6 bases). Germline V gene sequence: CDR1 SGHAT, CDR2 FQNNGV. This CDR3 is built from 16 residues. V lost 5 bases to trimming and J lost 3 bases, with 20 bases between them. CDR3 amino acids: CASSSRQVTKIYEQYF. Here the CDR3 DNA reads TGTGCCAGCAGCAGTAGACAGGTGACAAAAATCTACGAGCAGTACTTC. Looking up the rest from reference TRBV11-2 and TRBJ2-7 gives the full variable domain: EAGVAQSPRYKIIEKRQSVAFWCNPISGHATLYWYQQILGQGPKLLIQFQNNGVVDDSQLPKDRFSAERLKGVDSTLKIQPAKLEDSAVYLCASSSRQVTKIYEQYFGPGTRLTVT.

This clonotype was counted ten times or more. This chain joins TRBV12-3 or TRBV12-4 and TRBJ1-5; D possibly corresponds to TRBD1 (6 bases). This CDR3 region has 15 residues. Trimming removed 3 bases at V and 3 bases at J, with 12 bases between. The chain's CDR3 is CASSLGGGNNQPQHF. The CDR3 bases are TGTGCCAGCAGTTTGGGCGGGGGCAACAATCAGCCCCAGCATTTT.

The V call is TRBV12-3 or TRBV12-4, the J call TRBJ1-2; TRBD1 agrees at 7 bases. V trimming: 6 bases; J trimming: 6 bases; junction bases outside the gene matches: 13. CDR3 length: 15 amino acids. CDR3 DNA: TGTGCCAGCAGACTAGGGAGGGGGCTTCCTAATGGCTACACCTTC. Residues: CASRLGRGLPNGYTF.

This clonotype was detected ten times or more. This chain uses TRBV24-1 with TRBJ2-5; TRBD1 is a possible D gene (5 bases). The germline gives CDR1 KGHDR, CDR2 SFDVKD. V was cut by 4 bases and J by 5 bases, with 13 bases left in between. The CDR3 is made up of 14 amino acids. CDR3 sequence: CATSDPQGGETQYF. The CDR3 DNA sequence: TGTGCCACCAGTGACCCTCAGGGCGGCGAGACCCAGTACTTC.

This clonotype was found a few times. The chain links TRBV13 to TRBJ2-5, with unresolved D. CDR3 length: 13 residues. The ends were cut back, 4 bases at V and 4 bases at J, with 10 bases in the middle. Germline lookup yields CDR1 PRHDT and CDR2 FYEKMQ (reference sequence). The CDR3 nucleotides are TGTGCCAGCAGCTCCCTGAACGTAGAGACCCAGTACTTC. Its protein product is CASSSLNVETQYF.

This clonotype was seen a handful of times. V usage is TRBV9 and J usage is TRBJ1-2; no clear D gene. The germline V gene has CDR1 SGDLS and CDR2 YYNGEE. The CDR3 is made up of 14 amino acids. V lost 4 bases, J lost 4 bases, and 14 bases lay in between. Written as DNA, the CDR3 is TGTGCCAGCAGCCCCCTCGTAGGGCGCTATGGCTACACCTTC. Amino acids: CASSPLVGRYGYTF.

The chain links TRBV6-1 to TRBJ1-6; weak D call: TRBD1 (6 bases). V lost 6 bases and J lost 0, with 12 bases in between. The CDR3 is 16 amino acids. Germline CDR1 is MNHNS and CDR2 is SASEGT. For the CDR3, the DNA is TGTGCCAGCAGCCAGTACAGGGTCTCCTATAATTCACCCCTCCACTTT. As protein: CASSQYRVSYNSPLHF.

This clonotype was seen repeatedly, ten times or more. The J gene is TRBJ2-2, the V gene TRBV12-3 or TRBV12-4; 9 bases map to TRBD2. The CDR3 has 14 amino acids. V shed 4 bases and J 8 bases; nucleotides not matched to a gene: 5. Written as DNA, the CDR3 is TGTGCCAGCAGTTCGGCTAGCGGGATAGGGGAGCTGTTTTTT. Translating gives CASSSASGIGELFF.

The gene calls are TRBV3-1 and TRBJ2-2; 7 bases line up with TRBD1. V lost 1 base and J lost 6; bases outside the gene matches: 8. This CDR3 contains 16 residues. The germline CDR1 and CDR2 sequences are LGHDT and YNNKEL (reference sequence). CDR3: CASSQAETGLAGELFF. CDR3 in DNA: TGTGCCAGCAGCCAAGCGGAGACAGGGCTGGCCGGGGAGCTGTTTTTT.